This T cell receptor (beta chain) is from a study of control samples from healthy donors and cancer patients. Profiling relied on immunoSEQ multiplex PCR, and the TCRdb table lists in-frame clones only, not all of them. The sample carries approximately 97,000 clones, roughly 88% recorded once. Only one count was recorded for this clone. The sequence derives from a man aged 25-40 years in good health. The sequencing input was blood.

The CDR3 coding sequence is TGTGCCAGCACCGCCGGATACTATGGCTACACCTTC. Its protein is CASTAGYYGYTF. This chain uses TRBV12-3 or TRBV12-4 with TRBJ1-2; D is unclear. Trimming took 7 bases from V and 3 from J, leaving 9 bases between them. The CDR3 length is 12 residues.